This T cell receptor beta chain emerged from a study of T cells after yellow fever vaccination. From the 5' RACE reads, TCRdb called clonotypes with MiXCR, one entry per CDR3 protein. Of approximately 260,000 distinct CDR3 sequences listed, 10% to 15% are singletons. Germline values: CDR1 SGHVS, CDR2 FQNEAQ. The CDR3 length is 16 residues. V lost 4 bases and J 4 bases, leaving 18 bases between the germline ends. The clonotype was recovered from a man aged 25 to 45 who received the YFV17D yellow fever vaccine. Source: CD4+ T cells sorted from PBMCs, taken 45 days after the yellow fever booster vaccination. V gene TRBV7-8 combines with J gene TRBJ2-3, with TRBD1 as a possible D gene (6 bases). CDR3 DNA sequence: TGTGCCAGCAGCTATCCGCAGGGGAGACTCGCAGATACGCAGTATTTT. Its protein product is CASSYPQGRLADTQYF. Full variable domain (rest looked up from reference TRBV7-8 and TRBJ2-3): GAGVSQSPRYKVAKRGQDVALRCDPISGHVSLFWYQQALGQGPEFLTYFQNEAQLDKSGLPSDRFFAERPEGSVSTLKIQRTQQEDSAVYLCASSYPQGRLADTQYFGPGTRLTVL.